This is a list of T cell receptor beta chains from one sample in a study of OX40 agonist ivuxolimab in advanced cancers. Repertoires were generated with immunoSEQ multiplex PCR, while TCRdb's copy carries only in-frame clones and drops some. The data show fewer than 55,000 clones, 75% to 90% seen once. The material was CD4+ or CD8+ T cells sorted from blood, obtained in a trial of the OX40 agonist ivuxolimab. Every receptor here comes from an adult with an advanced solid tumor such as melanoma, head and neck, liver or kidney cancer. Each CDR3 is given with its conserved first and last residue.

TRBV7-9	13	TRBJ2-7	CASSRDFISEQYF
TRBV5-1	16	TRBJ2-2	CASSFGQTANTGELFF
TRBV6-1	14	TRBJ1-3	CASSDSGYGNTIYF
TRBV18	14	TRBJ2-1	CASSPPYRANEQFF
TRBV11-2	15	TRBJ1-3	CASSRQKTSGNTIYF
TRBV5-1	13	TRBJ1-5	CASSPAPGQGENF
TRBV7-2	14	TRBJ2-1	CASSMGLAYNEQFF
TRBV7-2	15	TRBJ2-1	CASSRLAGAYNEQFF
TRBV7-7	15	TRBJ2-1	CASSPVTSGYNEQFF
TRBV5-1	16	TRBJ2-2	CASSLDRKGKTGELFF
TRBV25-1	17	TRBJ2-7	CASSPPRWGGGASEQYF
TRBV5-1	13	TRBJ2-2	CASSIQGTGELFF
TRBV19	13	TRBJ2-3	CASTGGSADTQYF
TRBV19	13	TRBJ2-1	CASISTDTNEQFF
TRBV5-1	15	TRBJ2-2	CASSQESGVVGELFF
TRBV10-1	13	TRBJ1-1	CASSLQGNTEAFF
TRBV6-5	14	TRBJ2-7	CASSELGGSYEQYF
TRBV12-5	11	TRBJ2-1	CASGSYDEQFF
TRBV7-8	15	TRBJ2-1	CASSLMGTYYNEQFF
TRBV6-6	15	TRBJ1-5	CASSPQGALGQPQHF
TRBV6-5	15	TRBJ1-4	CASSPGGQGREKLFF
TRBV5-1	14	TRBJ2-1	CASSPRDLGNEQFF
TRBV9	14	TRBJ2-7	CASSLGTFSYEQYF
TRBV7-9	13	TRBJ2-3	CASSVGSGDTQYF
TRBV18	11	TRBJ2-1	CASSRLDEQFF
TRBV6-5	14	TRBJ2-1	CASNRLAGANEQFF
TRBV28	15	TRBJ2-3	CASSLPTGETDTQYF
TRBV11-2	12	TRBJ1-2	CASSSQGYGYTF
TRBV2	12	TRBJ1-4	CASRQDRGKLFF
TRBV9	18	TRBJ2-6	CASSVGGSLYSGANVLTF
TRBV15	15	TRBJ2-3	CATSKGGVSTDTQYF
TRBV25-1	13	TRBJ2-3	CASSYGRTDTQYF
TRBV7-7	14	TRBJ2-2	CASSLAGVGGELFF
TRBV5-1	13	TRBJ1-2	CASSFEGNYGYTF
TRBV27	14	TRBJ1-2	CASSPGQGRYGYTF
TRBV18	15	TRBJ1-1	CASSPIGTGRTEAFF
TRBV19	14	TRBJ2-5	CASSLPRDRETQYF
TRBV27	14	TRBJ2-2	CASSWDRGSGELFF
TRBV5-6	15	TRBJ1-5	CASSLGGGSNQPQHF
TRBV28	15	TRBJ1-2	CASSAPGAPNYGYTF
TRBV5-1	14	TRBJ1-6	CASSRTEPHSPLHF
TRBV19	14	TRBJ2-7	CASSRSGSSYEQYF
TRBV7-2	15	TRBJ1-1	CASSSGQGMNTEAFF
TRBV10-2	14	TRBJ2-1	CASKMGEFYNEQFF
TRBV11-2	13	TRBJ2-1	CASSLEGIHEQFF
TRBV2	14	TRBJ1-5	CASSGTGGWQPQHF
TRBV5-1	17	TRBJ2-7	CASSFAGSGAASYEQYF
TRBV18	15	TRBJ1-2	CASSPLQEANYGYTF